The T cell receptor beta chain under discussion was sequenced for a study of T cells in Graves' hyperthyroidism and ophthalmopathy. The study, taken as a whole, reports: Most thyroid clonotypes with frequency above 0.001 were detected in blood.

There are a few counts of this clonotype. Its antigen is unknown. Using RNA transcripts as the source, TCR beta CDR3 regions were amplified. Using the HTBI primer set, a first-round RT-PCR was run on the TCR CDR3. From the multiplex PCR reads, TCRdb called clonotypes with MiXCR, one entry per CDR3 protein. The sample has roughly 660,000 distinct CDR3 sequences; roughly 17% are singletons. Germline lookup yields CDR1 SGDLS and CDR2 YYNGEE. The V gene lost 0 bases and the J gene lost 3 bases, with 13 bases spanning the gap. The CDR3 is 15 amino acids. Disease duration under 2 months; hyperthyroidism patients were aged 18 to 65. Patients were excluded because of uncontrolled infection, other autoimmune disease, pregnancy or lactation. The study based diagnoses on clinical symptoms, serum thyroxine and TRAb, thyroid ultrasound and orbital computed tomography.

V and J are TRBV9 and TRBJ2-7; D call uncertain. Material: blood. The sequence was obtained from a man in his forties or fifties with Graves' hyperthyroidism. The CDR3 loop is CASSVVGQINYEQYF. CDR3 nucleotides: TGTGCCAGCAGCGTAGTAGGGCAGATTAACTACGAGCAGTACTTC.